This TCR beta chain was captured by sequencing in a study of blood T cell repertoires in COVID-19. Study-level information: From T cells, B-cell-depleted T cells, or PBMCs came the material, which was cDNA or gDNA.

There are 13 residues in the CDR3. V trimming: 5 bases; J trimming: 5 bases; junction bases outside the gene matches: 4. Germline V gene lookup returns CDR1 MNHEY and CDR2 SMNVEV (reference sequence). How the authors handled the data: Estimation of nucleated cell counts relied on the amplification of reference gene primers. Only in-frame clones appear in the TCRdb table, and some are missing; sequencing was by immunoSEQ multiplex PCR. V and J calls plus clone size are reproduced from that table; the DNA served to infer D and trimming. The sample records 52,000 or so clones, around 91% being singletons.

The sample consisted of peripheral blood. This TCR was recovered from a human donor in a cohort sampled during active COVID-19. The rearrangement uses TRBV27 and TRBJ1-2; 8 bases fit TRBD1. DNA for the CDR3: TGTGCCAGCAGTCAGGGGGCTGGATATGGCTACACCTTC. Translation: CASSQGAGYGYTF.